There are a few counts of the clone carrying this T cell receptor beta chain. The data derive from a study of blood T cell repertoires in COVID-19. On the study more broadly: Whether acute or convalescent, the COVID-19 samples came from the United States, Italy and Spain. T cells, B-cell-depleted T cells, or PBMCs provided the cDNA or gDNA that served as material.

The CDR3 sequence is 15 residues long. After removal of 1 base from V and 2 bases from J, the junction contained 4 bases not matched to a gene. In germline, CDR1 is LGHNA, CDR2 YNFKEQ. In the study's own analysis: The assay estimated nucleated cells by amplifying reference gene primers. Sequenced by immunoSEQ multiplex PCR; TCRdb stores in-frame clones only, minus some. Clone size and the V and J calls come from that table; the DNA yielded D and trimming. Of 230,000 or so clones listed, 90% are singletons. The chain employs TRBV4-2 and TRBJ1-1; 7 nucleotides agree with TRBD1. The source is an older woman with COVID-19, enrolled during active disease. Sequenced material: peripheral blood. In DNA, the CDR3 is TGTGCCAGCAGCCAAGGGGACAGCCGAAACACTGAAGCTTTCTTT. Translating gives CASSQGDSRNTEAFF.